The clone carrying this T cell receptor (beta chain) showed up just a few times. Its antigen is not identified. Regarding treatment: oral pan-JAK inhibitor, 5-10 mg twice daily. Using a FACSAria, the CD4+ and CD8+ T cells were sorted from the PBMCs. The entry originates in a study of CD8+ T cells in alopecia areata. It was cDNA, reverse transcribed from extracted RNA, that served as the sequencing template. Using immunoSEQ multiplex PCR, the repertoire was profiled, and TCRdb retains in-frame clones only, with some absent. The sample lists 90,000 or so clones; roughly two fifths were seen once. Germline CDR1 is SGHDT and CDR2 is YYEEEE. This CDR3 is 18 amino acids long. Deletions cut 0 bases from V and 3 bases from J, with 21 bases between. Study-wide results and limits: In scalp and blood, many expanded lesional clones persisted during tofacitinib. There was only one nonresponder, so it was unclear how baseline CD8+ expansion relates to response. Normal scalp had lower clonality than lesional scalp, with alopecia totalis/universalis lesions showing this most strongly.

This receptor was identified in a human donor with alopecia areata. Sample: CD8+ T cells sorted from blood, taken at week 24, from a patient treated with tofacitinib. The chain carries TRBV5-6 and TRBJ1-1, with D maybe TRBD1 (6 bases). The CDR3 here is CASSLAWDKGRGDTEAFF. CDR3 DNA sequence: TGTGCCAGCAGCTTGGCCTGGGACAAGGGTAGGGGAGACACTGAAGCTTTCTTT. Using reference TRBV5-6 and TRBJ1-1 for the parts outside the CDR3, the full variable domain is DAGVTQSPTHLIKTRGQQVTLRCSPKSGHDTVSWYQQALGQGPQFIFQYYEEEERQRGNFPDRFSGHQFPNYSSELNVNALLLGDSALYLCASSLAWDKGRGDTEAFFGQGTRLTVV.